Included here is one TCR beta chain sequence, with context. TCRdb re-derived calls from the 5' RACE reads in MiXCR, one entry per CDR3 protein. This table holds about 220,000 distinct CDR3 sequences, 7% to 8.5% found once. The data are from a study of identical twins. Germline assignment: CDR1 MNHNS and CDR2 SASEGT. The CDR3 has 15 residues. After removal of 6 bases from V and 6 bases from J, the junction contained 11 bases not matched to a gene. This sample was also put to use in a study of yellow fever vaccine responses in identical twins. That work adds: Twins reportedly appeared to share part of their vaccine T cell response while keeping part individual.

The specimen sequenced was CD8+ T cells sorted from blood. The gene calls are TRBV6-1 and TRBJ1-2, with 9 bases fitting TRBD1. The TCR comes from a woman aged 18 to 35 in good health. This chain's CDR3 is CASSQWDRESDGYTF. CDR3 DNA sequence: TGTGCCAGCAGCCAGTGGGACAGGGAGTCGGATGGCTACACCTTC.